This T cell receptor (beta chain) was recorded in a study of patients and donors after allogeneic stem cell transplantation. TCRdb independently ran MiXCR on the RT-PCR reads; one entry per CDR3 protein. The table shows approximately 1,600 distinct CDR3 sequences, with roughly 15% occurring only once. J gave up 4 bases and V 5 bases, and 5 bases lay outside the gene matches. The CDR3 contains 14 residues. Germline CDR1 reads SEHNR; CDR2 reads FQNEAQ (reference sequence). This TCR came from a human donor who was either an allogeneic HSCT recipient or a stem cell or donor lymphocyte infusion donor (not recorded which). It is not recorded whose cells these are; they may come from a transplant donor. The specimen was blood, either unsorted or a sorted T cell fraction (not recorded which). V and J are TRBV7-9 and TRBJ1-5; 7 bases agree with TRBD1. The CDR3 DNA reads TGTGCCAGCAGCGAGACAGGGAAGAATCAGCCCCAGCATTTT. Amino acids: CASSETGKNQPQHF.